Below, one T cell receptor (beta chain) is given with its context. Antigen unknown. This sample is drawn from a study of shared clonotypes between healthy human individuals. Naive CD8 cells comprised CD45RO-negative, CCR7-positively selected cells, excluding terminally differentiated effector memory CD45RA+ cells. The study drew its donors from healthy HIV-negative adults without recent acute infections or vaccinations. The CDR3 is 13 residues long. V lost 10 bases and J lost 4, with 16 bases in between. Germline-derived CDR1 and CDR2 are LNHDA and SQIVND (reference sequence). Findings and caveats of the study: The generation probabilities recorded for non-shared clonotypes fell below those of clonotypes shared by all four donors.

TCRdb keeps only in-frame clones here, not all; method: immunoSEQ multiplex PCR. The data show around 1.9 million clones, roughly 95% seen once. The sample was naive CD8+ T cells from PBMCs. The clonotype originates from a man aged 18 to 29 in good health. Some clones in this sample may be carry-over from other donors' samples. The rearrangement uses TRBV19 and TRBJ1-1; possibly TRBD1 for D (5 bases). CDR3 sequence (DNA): TGTGCCACCCTCGGAAGGGGAAGCACTGAAGCTTTCTTT. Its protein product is CATLGRGSTEAFF.